The source of this TCR beta chain is a study of shared clonotypes between healthy human individuals. Findings and limits, study-wide: Genetic and exposure-history diversity was limited by the small donor number.

Method: immunoSEQ multiplex PCR; TCRdb's copy keeps in-frame clones and lacks some. The table includes roughly 200,000 clones, 66% detected once. Remarks on this clone: The antigen is not known.

The sequence came from a man aged 25 to 40 in good health. Sequenced input: memory CD4+ T cells sorted from blood. As for subset: CD45RA-negative fraction.

The CDR3 DNA sequence: TGTGCCGCCCGACAGGAGCCTAATGAAAAACTGTTTTTT. Its translation is CAARQEPNEKLFF. The chain carries TRBV10-3 and TRBJ1-4, with D possibly being TRBD1 (6 bases). The CDR3 spans 13 residues. Trimming took 11 bases from V and 3 from J, leaving 13 bases between them. Germline values: CDR1 ENHRY, CDR2 SYGVKD.